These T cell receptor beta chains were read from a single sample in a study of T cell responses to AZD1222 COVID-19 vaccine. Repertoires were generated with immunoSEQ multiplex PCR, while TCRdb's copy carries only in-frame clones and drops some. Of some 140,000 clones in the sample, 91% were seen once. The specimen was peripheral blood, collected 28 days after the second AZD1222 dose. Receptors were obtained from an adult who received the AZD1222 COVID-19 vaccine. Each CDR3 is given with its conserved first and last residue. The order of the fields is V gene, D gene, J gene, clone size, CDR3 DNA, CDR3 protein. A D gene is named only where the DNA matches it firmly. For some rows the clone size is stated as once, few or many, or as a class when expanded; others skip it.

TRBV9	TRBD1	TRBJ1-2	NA	TGTGCCAGCAGCCCCCAACAGGGGGCGTCTGGTGGCTACACCTTC	CASSPQQGASGGYTF
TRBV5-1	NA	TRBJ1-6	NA	TGCGCCAGCAGCCGTACGACAGTTAATTCACCCCTCCACTTT	CASSRTTVNSPLHF
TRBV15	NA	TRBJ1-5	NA	TGTGCCACCAGCAGAGACTTTTATAGCAATCAGCCCCAGCATTTT	CATSRDFYSNQPQHF
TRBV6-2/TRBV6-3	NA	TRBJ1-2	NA	TGTGCCAGCAGTTACGACGGGACGGGCGTCTATGGCTACACCTTC	CASSYDGTGVYGYTF
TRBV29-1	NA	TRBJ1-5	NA	TGCAGCGCTTCGGGGGGGGGCAATCAGCCCCAGCATTTT	CSASGGGNQPQHF
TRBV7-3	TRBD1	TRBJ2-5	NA	TGTGCCAGCAGCCGAACTCCGGGACAGGGGGAGACCCAGTACTTC	CASSRTPGQGETQYF
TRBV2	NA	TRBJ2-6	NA	TGTGCCAGCAGTGGGGATTACTCTGGGGCCAACGTCCTGACTTTC	CASSGDYSGANVLTF
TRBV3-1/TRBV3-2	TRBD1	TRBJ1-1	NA	TGTGCCAGCAGCCTTCGACAGGGGGGCACTGAAGCTTTCTTT	CASSLRQGGTEAFF
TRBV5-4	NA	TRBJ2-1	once	TGTGCCAGCAGCCGACCTGGAGGGGATCCCTCCTACAATGAGCAGTTCTTC	CASSRPGGDPSYNEQFF
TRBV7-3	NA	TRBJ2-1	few	TGTGCCAGCAGCCCCGGGACCTCCCAAGCGGGCGCGTTCTTC	CASSPGTSQAGAFF
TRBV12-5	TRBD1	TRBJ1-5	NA	TGTGCTAGTGGCCCCGGGACAGGGGGATCATATCAGCCCCAGCATTTT	CASGPGTGGSYQPQHF
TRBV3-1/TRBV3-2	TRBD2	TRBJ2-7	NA	TGTGCCAGCAGCCAAGGGGCAGCGGGGTACTACGAGCAGTACTTC	CASSQGAAGYYEQYF
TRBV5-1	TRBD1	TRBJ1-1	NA	TGCGCCAGCAGTTTCGGGACAGCCTTTGAAGCTTTCTTT	CASSFGTAFEAFF
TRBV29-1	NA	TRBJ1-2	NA	TGCAGCGTTGCCTCCCGGGTTAACTATGGCTACACCTTC	CSVASRVNYGYTF
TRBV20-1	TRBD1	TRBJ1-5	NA	TGCAGTGCTAGTCGGACAGGTAATAGCAATCAGCCCCAGCATTTT	CSASRTGNSNQPQHF
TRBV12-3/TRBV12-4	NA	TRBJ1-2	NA	TGTGCCAGCGCTTGGAATTGGGTTGACGGCTACACCTTC	CASAWNWVDGYTF
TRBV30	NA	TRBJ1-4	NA	TGTGCCTGTACAAAGTCCCGACTGGCGGACAATGAAAAACTGTTTTTT	CACTKSRLADNEKLFF
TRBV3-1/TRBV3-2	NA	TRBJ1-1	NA	TGTGCCAGCAGCCAGCCGGGACAGAACACTGAAGCTTTCTTT	CASSQPGQNTEAFF
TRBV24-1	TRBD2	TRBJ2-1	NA	TGTGCCACCAGTGATCCCCGCGGGAGGGGCAATGAGCAGTTCTTC	CATSDPRGRGNEQFF
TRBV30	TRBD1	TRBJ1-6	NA	TGTGCCTGGGATGGGACAGGGGATTCACCCCTCCACTTT	CAWDGTGDSPLHF
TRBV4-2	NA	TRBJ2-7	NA	TGTGCCAGCAGCCAAGCTCGAGACTCGGTTTACGAGCAGTACTTC	CASSQARDSVYEQYF
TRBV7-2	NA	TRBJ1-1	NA	TGTGCCAGCAGCTTTGACCCGAACACTGAAGCTTTCTTT	CASSFDPNTEAFF
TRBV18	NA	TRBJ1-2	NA	TGTGCCAGCTCACCACCGTCCCCGTTAGGGCGCGATCAAGCCTACTATGGCTACACCTTC	CASSPPSPLGRDQAYYGYTF